What follows are 20 T cell receptor beta chains derived from one specimen sequenced in a study of CD8 T cells in cerebrospinal fluid in Alzheimer's disease (TCRdb year 2020). The library came from 10x single-cell sequencing. The sequencer listed for this sample is NextSeq 550. TCRdb reprocessed the raw reads; every CDR3 protein sequence is a single record, and DNA is not supplied. The table for this sample lists hundreds of distinct CDR3 sequences. The ten most abundant clones make up about a third of the sample. Sequencing used cerebrospinal fluid. The receptors here all came from a human donor with Alzheimer's disease.

This rearrangement joins TRBV10-2 to TRBJ1-6; checking the TCRdb D call of TRBD1 is not possible without DNA. Germline CDR1 and CDR2: WSHSY and SAAADI. The CDR3 covers 20 residues. The chain's CDR3 is CASSETSGTGGFADNSPLHF.

This clonotype ranks as large (0.1 to 1%) in terms of frequency. The chain is built from TRBV20-1 and TRBJ1-1; the TCRdb D gene call, TRBD1, has no DNA to confirm it. The germline V gene has CDR1 DFQATT and CDR2 SNEGSKA (reference sequence). CDR3 size: 14 residues. Here the CDR3 reads CSAKTGGADTEAFF.

This rearrangement joins TRBV27 to TRBJ2-2; the TRBD2 assignment by TCRdb is unverifiable without DNA. Looked up from germline, CDR1 is MNHEY and CDR2 is SMNVEV (reference sequence). The length of the CDR3 is 16 residues. The CDR3 loop reads CASSISGRGNTGELFF.

J is TRBJ2-1 and V is TRBV9. CDR1 SGDLS and CDR2 YYNGEE come from the germline V gene. The CDR3 consists of 15 residues. The CDR3 is CASSVAGDNGNEQFF.

According to its frequency, this clonotype is medium-sized (0.01 to 0.1%). The chain carries TRBV7-2 and TRBJ2-7; without DNA, the TCRdb call of TRBD1 cannot be checked. Germline V lookup: CDR1 SGHTA, CDR2 FQGNSA. The CDR3 totals 14 residues. The CDR3 sequence: CASSRGPPSYEQYF.

CDR3 sequence: CASREGRNQPQHF. The rearrangement joins TRBV2 to TRBJ1-5. The CDR3 extends over 13 amino acids. Germline values: CDR1 SNHLY, CDR2 FYNNEI. The whole variable domain, filled in from reference TRBV2 and TRBJ1-5, reads EPEVTQTPSHQVTQMGQEVILRCVPISNHLYFYWYRQILGQKVEFLVSFYNNEISEKSEIFDDQFSVERPDGSNFTLKIRSTKLEDSAMYFCASREGRNQPQHFGDGTRLSIL.

This chain connects TRBV5-6 to TRBJ2-7; TCRdb gives TRBD1 as the D gene, but with no DNA this cannot be confirmed. This CDR3 comprises 15 residues. CDR1 is SGHDT, CDR2 YYEEEE, per germline. The CDR3 sequence is CASSSLGQLTYEQYF.

This clonotype counts as large (0.1 to 1%) by frequency. The genes are TRBV9 and TRBJ2-7; TCRdb names TRBD1, which stays unverified in the absence of DNA. Germline assignment: CDR1 SGDLS and CDR2 YYNGEE. The CDR3 length is 14 residues. This CDR3 is CASSVGRWGEEQYF. Variable domain in full (rest from reference TRBV9 and TRBJ2-7): DSGVTQTPKHLITATGQRVTLRCSPRSGDLSVYWYQQSLDQGLQFLIQYYNGEERAKGNILERFSAQQFPDLHSELNLSSLELGDSALYFCASSVGRWGEEQYFGPGTRLTVT.

This sequence joins TRBV30 and TRBJ2-5; with no DNA, the TCRdb D assignment of TRBD1 cannot be verified. The CDR3 is 12 residues long. Germline CDR1 reads GTSNPN; CDR2 reads SVGIG (reference sequence). CDR3 residues: CAFGQDPITRYF. The entire variable domain, with the rest obtained from reference TRBV30 and TRBJ2-5, is as follows: SQTIHQWPATLVQPVGSPLSLECTVEGTSNPNLYWYRQAAGRGLQLLFYSVGIGQISSEVPQNLSASRPQDRQFILSSKKLLLSDSGFYLCAFGQDPITRYFGPGTRLLVL.

The V gene is TRBV20-1, the J gene TRBJ1-2; TCRdb proposes TRBD1, but this gene call is untestable without DNA. There are 14 residues in the CDR3. Per the germline V gene, CDR1 is DFQATT and CDR2 is SNEGSKA (reference sequence). This chain's CDR3 is CSARPETLNYGYTF.

The V gene is TRBV5-4, the J gene TRBJ2-7; TCRdb designates TRBD1, a call that cannot be tested without DNA. The CDR3 totals 15 residues. Germline lookup yields CDR1 SGHNT and CDR2 YYREEE (reference sequence). CDR3 sequence: CASSLAGTGAHEQYF.

This clonotype registers large by frequency. V is TRBV11-2 and J is TRBJ2-2; without DNA, the TCRdb call of TRBD2 cannot be checked. CDR3 length: 15 amino acids. Germline V CDR1 and CDR2: SGHAT, FQNNGV. The CDR3 sequence: CASSPRLAGSGELFF.

According to its frequency, this clonotype is large (0.1 to 1%). The gene calls are TRBV7-2 and TRBJ2-7; TCRdb's D call of TRBD2 is untestable without DNA. Germline V gives CDR1 SGHTA, CDR2 FQGNSA. CDR3 size: 15 residues. The CDR3 here is CASSTSSGSSYEQYF.

Measured by frequency, this clonotype is hyperexpanded. The chain has TRBV29-1 and TRBJ2-5; TCRdb gives TRBD1 as the D gene, but with no DNA this cannot be confirmed. Looked up from germline, CDR1 is SQVTM and CDR2 is ANQGSEA. CDR3 length: 12 residues. CDR3 in amino acids: CSVRDPQETQYF.

According to its frequency, this clonotype is medium-sized. The chain couples TRBV30 to TRBJ2-7. CDR1 and CDR2 (germline): GTSNPN, SVGIG (reference sequence). The CDR3 is 11 amino acids. The CDR3 here is CAWSQTYEQYF.

The rearrangement uses TRBV5-1 and TRBJ2-1; with no DNA, the TCRdb D assignment of TRBD2 cannot be verified. Per the germline V gene, CDR1 is SGHRS and CDR2 is YFSETQ. This CDR3 is built from 13 residues. The CDR3 loop is CASSLGRHNEQFF.

This chain joins TRBV2 and TRBJ1-2; TCRdb lists TRBD1, though no DNA is available to test this call. Germline V gives CDR1 SNHLY, CDR2 FYNNEI. This CDR3 has 15 residues. The CDR3 loop reads CASSERSTGWNGYTF.

Considering frequency, this clonotype is large. The rearrangement joins TRBV4-3 to TRBJ2-3; TCRdb calls TRBD1, which cannot be checked without DNA. Looked up from germline, CDR1 is LGHNA and CDR2 is YSLEER. The CDR3 runs to 15 residues. The CDR3 loop reads CASSQEGQSADTQYF.

The chain links TRBV28 to TRBJ2-1; TCRdb names TRBD1, which stays unverified in the absence of DNA. The CDR3 runs 16 residues. Germline V CDR1 and CDR2: MDHEN, SYDVKM. The CDR3 sequence is CASIPLRDILPNEQFF.

By frequency, this clonotype is large. V gene TRBV6-4 combines with J gene TRBJ1-1; checking the TCRdb D call of TRBD1 is not possible without DNA. CDR3 length: 17 residues. Germline CDR1 MRHNA, CDR2 SNTAGT. The CDR3 sequence: CASSDPDNRVGNTEAFF.